These 6 T cell receptor beta chains were all obtained from the same sample, sequenced in a study of PD-L1 blockade in urothelial cancer. Measured with immunoSEQ multiplex PCR; TCRdb has only the in-frame clones, and not every one. The sample yields some 75,000 clones, 75% to 95% seen once. Time point of the sample: peripheral blood 6 weeks after treatment start. This material consisted of PBMCs, taken around atezolizumab (anti-PD-L1) treatment. The receptors stem from a woman older than 75 with urothelial cancer.

This chain connects TRBV11-2 to TRBJ1-2; D uncertain. CDR3 length: 17 residues. V dropped 1 base and J dropped 3 bases, with 18 bases sitting between them. Germline V CDR1 and CDR2: SGHAT, FQNNGV. The CDR3, as DNA: TGTGCCAGCAGCTTAGCATCCCGGAGACTATACCACTATGGCTACACCTTC. It encodes CASSLASRRLYHYGYTF.

The gene calls are TRBV28 and TRBJ2-1; D might be TRBD2 (6 bases). V was pared by 2 bases and J by 5 bases, with 16 bases between. The germline CDR1 and CDR2 sequences are MDHEN and SYDVKM. This CDR3 comprises 16 residues. The CDR3: CASSLLPRAGNNEQFF. The CDR3 region has the DNA TGTGCCAGCAGTTTACTCCCCAGGGCGGGGAACAATGAGCAGTTCTTC. The full variable domain, rest sourced from reference TRBV28 and TRBJ2-1, is DVKVTQSSRYLVKRTGEKVFLECVQDMDHENMFWYRQDPGLGLRLIYFSYDVKMKEKGDIPEGYSVSREKKERFSLILESASTNQTSMYLCASSLLPRAGNNEQFFGPGTRLTVL.

The V and J genes are TRBV2 and TRBJ2-2; D gene ambiguous. V was cut by 3 bases and J by 8 bases, with 16 bases left in between. The CDR3 covers 15 residues. Germline V gene lookup returns CDR1 SNHLY and CDR2 FYNNEI. The CDR3 nucleotides read TGTGCCAGCAGTGATGGCTCTAGAAGCAGAGGGGAGCTGTTTTTT. This codes for CASSDGSRSRGELFF.

The gene calls are TRBV9 and TRBJ2-7; 10 bases map to TRBD1. CDR1 and CDR2 from the germline V gene are SGDLS and YYNGEE. The CDR3 runs to 15 residues. V was clipped by 2 bases and J by 7 bases; unmatched bases: 9. CDR3 sequence reads: CASSVGTGELGEQYF. In nucleotides, the CDR3 is TGTGCCAGCAGCGTGGGGACAGGGGAGTTGGGGGAGCAGTACTTC.

CDR3 sequence (DNA): TGTGCCAGCAGCGGAACGAACAGCTATGGCTACACCTTC. Protein sequence: CASSGTNSYGYTF. The chain couples TRBV25-1 to TRBJ1-2; D is unresolved. V was pared by 6 bases and J by 4 bases, with 12 bases between. The CDR3 extends over 13 amino acids. The germline V gene has CDR1 MGHDK and CDR2 SYGVNS.

The rearrangement links TRBV7-3 to TRBJ2-1; TRBD2 aligns across 15 bases. The junction had 14 bases not matched to a gene; V was cut back by 5 bases and J by 9 bases. CDR3 length equals 18 residues. Germline CDR1 is SGHTA and CDR2 is FQGTGA. CDR3 in DNA: TGTGCCAGCAGCCCCCGGGGCGGGACTAGCGGGAGGTTAGGTGAGCAGTTCTTC. It translates to CASSPRGGTSGRLGEQFF.